The 3 T cell receptor beta chains listed next were all sequenced from one sample in a study of cytomegalovirus exposure and HLA in healthy donors. PCR was performed using 60 Vbeta and 13 Jbeta primers. Libraries were prepared by immunoSEQ multiplex PCR; TCRdb keeps only in-frame clonotypes and omits some of them. The data show around 100,000 clones, roughly 69% seen once. Sequenced input: PBMCs. The receptor set was obtained from a man aged 50 to 59 in good health and CMV-seropositive.

The chain links TRBV19 to TRBJ1-5; weak D call: TRBD1 (6 bases). Germline CDR1 LNHDA, CDR2 SQIVND (reference sequence). Trimming took 5 bases from V and 4 from J, leaving 15 bases between them. The CDR3 extends over 15 amino acids. CDR3 in amino acids: CASSAPGGGNQPQHF. The CDR3 nucleotides are TGTGCCAGTAGTGCCCCGGGGGGCGGGAATCAGCCCCAGCATTTT.

V is TRBV5-1 and J is TRBJ1-2; D is unclear. Looked up from germline, CDR1 is SGHRS and CDR2 is YFSETQ. The CDR3 is made up of 13 amino acids. V lost 5 bases, J lost 6 bases, and 14 bases lay in between. Here the CDR3 reads CASRIDDGNGYTF. CDR3 coding DNA: TGCGCCAGCAGAATCGATGACGGGAATGGCTACACCTTC.

V and J are TRBV6-1 and TRBJ1-1; D may be TRBD1 (6 bases). This CDR3 is 14 amino acids long. Germline V CDR1 and CDR2: MNHNS, SASEGT. The V end was cut by 1 base, the J end by 5 bases, with 11 bases between. Here the CDR3 reads CASSEVSRGTEAFF. The DNA for the CDR3 is TGTGCCAGCAGTGAAGTGAGCAGGGGAACTGAAGCTTTCTTT.